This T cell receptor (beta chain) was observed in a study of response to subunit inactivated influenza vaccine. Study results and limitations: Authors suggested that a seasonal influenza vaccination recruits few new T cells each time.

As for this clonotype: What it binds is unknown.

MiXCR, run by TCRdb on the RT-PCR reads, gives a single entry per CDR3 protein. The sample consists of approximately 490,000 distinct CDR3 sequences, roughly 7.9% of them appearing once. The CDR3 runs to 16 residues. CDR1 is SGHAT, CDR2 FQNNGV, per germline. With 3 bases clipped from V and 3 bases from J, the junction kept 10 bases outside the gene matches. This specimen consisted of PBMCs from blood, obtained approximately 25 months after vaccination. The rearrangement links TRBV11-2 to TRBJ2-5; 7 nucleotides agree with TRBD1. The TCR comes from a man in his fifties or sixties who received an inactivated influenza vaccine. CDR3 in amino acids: CASSFWGRGKKETQYF. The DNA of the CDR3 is TGTGCCAGCAGCTTTTGGGGCAGGGGGAAAAAAGAGACCCAGTACTTC.